This TCR beta chain was obtained from a study of siplizumab effects on memory and regulatory T cells. For the study at large: Investigators ran mixed lymphocyte reactions in pairs, testing siplizumab at roughly 1 ug/mL against no drug.

The assay was immunoSEQ multiplex PCR, and TCRdb's table has in-frame clones only and misses some. Of about 13,000 clones listed, 40% are singletons. Concerning this clone: What it binds is unknown.

Cocultured for about six days at 37°C were the mixed lymphocyte reaction cells. The CDR3 has 13 amino acids. V shed 4 bases and J 3 bases; nucleotides not matched to a gene: 3. Broader study findings: Proliferating siplizumab-culture Tregs lacked confirmation of suppressive function.

The receptor comes from a human donor in good health; the cells came from an allogeneic mixed lymphocyte reaction. Material: CFSE-low (dividing) CD8+ T cells sorted from an allogeneic mixed lymphocyte reaction. The V gene is TRBV5-7, the J gene TRBJ1-1; 7 bases match TRBD1. TRBV5-7 is an ORF for which the function is uncertain. In DNA form, the CDR3 reads TGTGCCAGCAGCGCAGGGGGGTACACTGAAGCTTTCTTT. Protein sequence: CASSAGGYTEAFF.